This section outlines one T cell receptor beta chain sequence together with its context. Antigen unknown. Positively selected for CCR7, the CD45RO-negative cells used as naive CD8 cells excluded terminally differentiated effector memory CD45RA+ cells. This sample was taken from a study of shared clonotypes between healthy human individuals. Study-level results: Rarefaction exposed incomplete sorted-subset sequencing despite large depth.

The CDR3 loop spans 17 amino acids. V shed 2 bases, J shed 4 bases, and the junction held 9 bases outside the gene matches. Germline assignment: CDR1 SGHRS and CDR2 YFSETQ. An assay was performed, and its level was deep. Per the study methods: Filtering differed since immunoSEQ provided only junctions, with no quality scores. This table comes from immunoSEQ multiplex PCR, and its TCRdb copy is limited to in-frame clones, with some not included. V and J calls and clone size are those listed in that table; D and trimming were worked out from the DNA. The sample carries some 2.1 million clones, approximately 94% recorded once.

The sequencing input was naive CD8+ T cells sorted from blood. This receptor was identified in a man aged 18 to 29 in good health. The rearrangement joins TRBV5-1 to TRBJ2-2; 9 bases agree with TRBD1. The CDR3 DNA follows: TGCGCCAGCAGCTTTTACCCGGGACAGGGTATCACCGGGGAGCTGTTTTTT. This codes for CASSFYPGQGITGELFF.